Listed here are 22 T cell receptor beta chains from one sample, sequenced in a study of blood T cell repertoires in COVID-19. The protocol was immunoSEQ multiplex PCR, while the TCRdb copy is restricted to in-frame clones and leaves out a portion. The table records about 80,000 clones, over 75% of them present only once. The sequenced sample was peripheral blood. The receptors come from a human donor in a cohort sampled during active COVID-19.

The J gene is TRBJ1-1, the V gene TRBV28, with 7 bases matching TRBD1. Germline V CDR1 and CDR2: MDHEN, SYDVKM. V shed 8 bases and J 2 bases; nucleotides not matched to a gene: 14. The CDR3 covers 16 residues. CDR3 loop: CASGRMPGQLNTEAFF. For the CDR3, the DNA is TGTGCCAGCGGTCGCATGCCGGGACAGCTCAACACTGAAGCTTTCTTT.

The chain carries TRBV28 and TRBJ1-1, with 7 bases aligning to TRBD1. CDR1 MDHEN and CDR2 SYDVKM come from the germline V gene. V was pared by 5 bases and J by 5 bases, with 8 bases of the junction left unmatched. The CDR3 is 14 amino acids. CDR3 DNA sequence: TGTGCCAGCAGTCCCTCACAGGGGAGGACTGAAGCTTTCTTT. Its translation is CASSPSQGRTEAFF.

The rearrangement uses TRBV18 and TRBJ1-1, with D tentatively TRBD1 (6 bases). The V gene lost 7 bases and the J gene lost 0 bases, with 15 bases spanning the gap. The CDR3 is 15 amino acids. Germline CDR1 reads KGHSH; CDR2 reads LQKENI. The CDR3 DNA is TGTGCCAGCTTCTCCCAGGGGTCCATGAACACTGAAGCTTTCTTT. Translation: CASFSQGSMNTEAFF.

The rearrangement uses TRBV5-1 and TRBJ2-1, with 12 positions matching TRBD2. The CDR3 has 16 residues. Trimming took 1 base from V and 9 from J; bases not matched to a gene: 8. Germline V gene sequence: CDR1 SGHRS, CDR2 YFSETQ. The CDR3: CASSLPTSGGQGEQFF. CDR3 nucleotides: TGCGCCAGCAGCTTGCCGACTAGCGGGGGCCAGGGTGAGCAGTTCTTC. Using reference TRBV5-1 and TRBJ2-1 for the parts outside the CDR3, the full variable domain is KAGVTQTPRYLIKTRGQQVTLSCSPISGHRSVSWYQQTPGQGLQFLFEYFSETQRNKGNFPGRFSGRQFSNSRSEMNVSTLELGDSALYLCASSLPTSGGQGEQFFGPGTRLTVL.

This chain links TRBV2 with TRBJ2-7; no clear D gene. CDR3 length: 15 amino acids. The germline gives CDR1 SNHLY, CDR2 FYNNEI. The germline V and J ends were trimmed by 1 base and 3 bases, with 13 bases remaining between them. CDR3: CASSEDQLQIYEQYF. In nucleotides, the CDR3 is TGTGCCAGCAGTGAAGACCAGTTACAGATCTACGAGCAGTACTTC.

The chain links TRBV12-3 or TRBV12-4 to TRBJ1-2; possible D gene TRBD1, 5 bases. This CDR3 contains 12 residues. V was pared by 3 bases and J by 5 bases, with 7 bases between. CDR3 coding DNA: TGTGCCAGCAGTTTGGACATATATGGCTACACCTTC. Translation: CASSLDIYGYTF.

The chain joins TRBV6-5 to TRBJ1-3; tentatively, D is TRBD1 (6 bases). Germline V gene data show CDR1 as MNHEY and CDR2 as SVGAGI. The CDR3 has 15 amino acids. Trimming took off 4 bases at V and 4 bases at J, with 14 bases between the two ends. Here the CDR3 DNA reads TGTGCCAGCAGTTCCCTTAACAGGGTAGGAAACACCATATATTTT. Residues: CASSSLNRVGNTIYF.

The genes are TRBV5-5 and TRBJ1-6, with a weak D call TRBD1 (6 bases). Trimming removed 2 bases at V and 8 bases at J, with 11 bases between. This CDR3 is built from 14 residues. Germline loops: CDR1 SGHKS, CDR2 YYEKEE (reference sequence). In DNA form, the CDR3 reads TGTGCCAGCAGCTTACCGAAGGGGGATTCACCCCTCCACTTT. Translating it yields CASSLPKGDSPLHF.

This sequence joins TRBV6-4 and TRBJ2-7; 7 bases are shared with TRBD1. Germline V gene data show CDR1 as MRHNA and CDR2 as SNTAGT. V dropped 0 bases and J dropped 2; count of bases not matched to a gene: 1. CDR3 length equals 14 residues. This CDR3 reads CASSDSGTAYEQYF. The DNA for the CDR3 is TGTGCCAGCAGTGACTCGGGGACAGCCTACGAGCAGTACTTC.

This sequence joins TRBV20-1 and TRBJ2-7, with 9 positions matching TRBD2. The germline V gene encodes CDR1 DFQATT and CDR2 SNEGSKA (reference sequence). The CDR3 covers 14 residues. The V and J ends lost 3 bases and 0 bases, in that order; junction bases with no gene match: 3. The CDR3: CSASSGSSSYEQYF. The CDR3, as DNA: TGCAGTGCTAGTAGCGGGAGCAGCTCCTACGAGCAGTACTTC.

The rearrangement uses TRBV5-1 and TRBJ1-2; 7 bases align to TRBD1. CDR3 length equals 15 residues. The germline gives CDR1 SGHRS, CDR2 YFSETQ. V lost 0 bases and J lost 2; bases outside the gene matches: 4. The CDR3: CASSLARDRNYGYTF. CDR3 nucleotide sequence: TGCGCCAGCAGCTTGGCCCGGGACAGAAACTATGGCTACACCTTC.

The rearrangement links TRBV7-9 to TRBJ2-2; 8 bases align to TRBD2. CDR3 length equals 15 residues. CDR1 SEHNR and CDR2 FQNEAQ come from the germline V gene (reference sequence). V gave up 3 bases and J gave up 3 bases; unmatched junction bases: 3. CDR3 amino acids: CASSFRTSYTGELFF. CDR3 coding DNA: TGTGCCAGCAGCTTTCGGACTAGCTACACCGGGGAGCTGTTTTTT.

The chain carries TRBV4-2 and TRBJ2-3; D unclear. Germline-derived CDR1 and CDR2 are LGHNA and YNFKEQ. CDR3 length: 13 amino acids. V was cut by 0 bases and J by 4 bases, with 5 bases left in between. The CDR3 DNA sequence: TGTGCCAGCAGCCAAGATCTCCCAGATACGCAGTATTTT. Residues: CASSQDLPDTQYF.

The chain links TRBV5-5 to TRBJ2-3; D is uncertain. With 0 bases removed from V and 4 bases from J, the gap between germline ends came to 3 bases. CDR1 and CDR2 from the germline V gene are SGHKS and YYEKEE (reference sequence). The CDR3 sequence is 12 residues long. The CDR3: CASSLVSDTQYF. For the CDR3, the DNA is TGTGCCAGCAGCTTGGTCTCAGATACGCAGTATTTT.

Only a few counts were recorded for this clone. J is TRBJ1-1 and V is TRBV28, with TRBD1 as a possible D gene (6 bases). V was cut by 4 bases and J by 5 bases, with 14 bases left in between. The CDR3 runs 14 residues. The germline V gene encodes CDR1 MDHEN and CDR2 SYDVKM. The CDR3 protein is CASSSGGARTEAFF. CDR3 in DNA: TGTGCCAGCAGTTCCGGGGGGGCGCGGACTGAAGCTTTCTTT.

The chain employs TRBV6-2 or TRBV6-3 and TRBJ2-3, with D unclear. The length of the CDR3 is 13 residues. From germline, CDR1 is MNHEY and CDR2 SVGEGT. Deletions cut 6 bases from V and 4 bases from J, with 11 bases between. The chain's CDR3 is CASSLSYPDTQYF. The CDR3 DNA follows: TGTGCCAGCAGCCTTTCCTACCCAGATACGCAGTATTTT.

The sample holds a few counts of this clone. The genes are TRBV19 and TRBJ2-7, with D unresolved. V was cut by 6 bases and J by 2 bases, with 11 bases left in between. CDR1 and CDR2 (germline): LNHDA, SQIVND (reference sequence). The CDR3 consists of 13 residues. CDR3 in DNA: TGTGCCAGTAGAGCAGGTCCAACCTACGAGCAGTACTTC. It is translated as CASRAGPTYEQYF.

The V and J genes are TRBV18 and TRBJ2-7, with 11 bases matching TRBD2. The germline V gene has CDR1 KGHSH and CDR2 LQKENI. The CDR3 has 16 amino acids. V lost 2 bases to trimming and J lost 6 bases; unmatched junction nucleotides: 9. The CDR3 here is CASSPGSGLAGGEQYF. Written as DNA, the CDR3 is TGTGCCAGCTCACCAGGGTCCGGTCTAGCGGGGGGCGAGCAGTACTTC. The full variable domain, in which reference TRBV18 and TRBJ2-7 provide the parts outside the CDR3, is NAGVMQNPRHLVRRRGQEARLRCSPMKGHSHVYWYRQLPEEGLKFMVYLQKENIIDESGMPKERFSAEFPKEGPSILRIQQVVRGDSAAYFCASSPGSGLAGGEQYFGPGTRLTVT.

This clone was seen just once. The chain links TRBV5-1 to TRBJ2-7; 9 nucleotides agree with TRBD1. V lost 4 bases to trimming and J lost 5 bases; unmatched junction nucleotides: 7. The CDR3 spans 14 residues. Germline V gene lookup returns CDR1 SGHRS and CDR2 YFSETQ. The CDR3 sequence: CASSPGTGRNEQYF. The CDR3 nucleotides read TGCGCCAGCAGCCCAGGGACAGGGAGGAACGAGCAGTACTTC.

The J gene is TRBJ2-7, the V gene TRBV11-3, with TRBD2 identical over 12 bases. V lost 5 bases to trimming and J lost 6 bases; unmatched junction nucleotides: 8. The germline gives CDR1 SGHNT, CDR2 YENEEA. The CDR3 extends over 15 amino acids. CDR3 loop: CASSPRLAGAAEQYF. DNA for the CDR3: TGTGCCAGCAGCCCCCGACTAGCGGGGGCTGCCGAGCAGTACTTC.

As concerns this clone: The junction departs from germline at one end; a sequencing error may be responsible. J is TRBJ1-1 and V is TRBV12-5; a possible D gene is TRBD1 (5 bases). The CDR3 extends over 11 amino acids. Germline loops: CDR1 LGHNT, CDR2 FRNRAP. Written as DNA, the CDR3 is TGTGCTAGTGAGGGGAACCCTGAAGCTTTCTTT. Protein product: CASEGNPEAFF.

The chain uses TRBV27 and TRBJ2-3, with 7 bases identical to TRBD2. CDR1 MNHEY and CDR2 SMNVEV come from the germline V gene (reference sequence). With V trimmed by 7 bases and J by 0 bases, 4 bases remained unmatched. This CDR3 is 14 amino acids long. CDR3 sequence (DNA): TGTGCCAGCATGGGAGGGGCAAGCACAGATACGCAGTATTTT. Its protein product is CASMGGASTDTQYF.